The 27 T cell receptor beta chains below all came from one sample that was sequenced in a study of blood T cell repertoires in COVID-19. Only in-frame clones appear in the TCRdb table, and some are missing; sequencing was by immunoSEQ multiplex PCR. The data show about 470,000 clones, roughly 87% seen once. Sample: PBMCs or T cells enriched from blood (not recorded which). These receptors originate from a young woman who had recovered from COVID-19.

The V gene is TRBV14, the J gene TRBJ2-7; D remains ambiguous. Between the trimmed V and J ends, which lost 3 bases and 2 bases, there was a span of 14 bases. The CDR3 has 15 amino acids. Germline V gene sequence: CDR1 SGHDN, CDR2 FVKESK. CDR3 region: CASSHSSMKTYEQYF. CDR3 bases: TGTGCCAGCAGCCATAGCTCAATGAAAACCTACGAGCAGTACTTC. The variable domain in full, completed from reference TRBV14 and TRBJ2-7, reads EAGVTQFPSHSVIEKGQTVTLRCDPISGHDNLYWYRRVMGKEIKFLLHFVKESKQDESGMPNNRFLAERTGGTYSTLKVQPAELEDSGVYFCASSHSSMKTYEQYFGPGTRLTVT.

This chain links TRBV6-5 with TRBJ1-6; 10 bases agree with TRBD1. V was pared by 8 bases and J by 9 bases, with 10 bases of the junction left unmatched. Looked up from germline, CDR1 is MNHEY and CDR2 is SVGAGI. This CDR3 is 15 amino acids long. CDR3 sequence: CASLERRTGGSPLHF. CDR3 in DNA: TGTGCCAGCCTTGAGAGAAGGACAGGGGGTTCACCCCTCCACTTT.

The chain employs TRBV10-2 and TRBJ2-5; 9 bases map to TRBD1. This CDR3 contains 15 residues. The junction had 7 bases not matched to a gene; V was cut back by 3 bases and J by 5 bases. CDR1 WSHSY and CDR2 SAAADI come from the germline V gene. The CDR3 DNA is TGCGCCAGCAGTGATTGGACAGGGGTGGGGGAGACCCAGTACTTC. Translation: CASSDWTGVGETQYF.

CDR3 sequence (DNA): TGTGCCAGCAGTCCGGGGGGTGGAACCGGGGAGCTGTTTTTT. Translation: CASSPGGGTGELFF. The J gene is TRBJ2-2, the V gene TRBV6-5; the match to TRBD2 covers 7 bases. This CDR3 has 14 residues. V lost 5 bases, J lost 5 bases, and 5 bases stayed unmatched. CDR1 and CDR2 (germline): MNHEY, SVGAGI.

The rearrangement links TRBV7-2 to TRBJ2-7; 12 bases fit TRBD2. This CDR3 contains 16 residues. Germline CDR1 is SGHTA and CDR2 is FQGNSA. J gave up 0 bases and V 4 bases, and 4 bases lay outside the gene matches. The CDR3 bases are TGTGCCAGCAGCTATACTAGCGGGGGGATCTCCTACGAGCAGTACTTC. This gives the protein CASSYTSGGISYEQYF.

The genes are TRBV19 and TRBJ1-5; tentative D call: TRBD1 (5 bases). CDR1 is LNHDA and CDR2 is SQIVND in the germline V gene (reference sequence). V gave up 5 bases and J gave up 2 bases, with 16 bases separating them. The CDR3 length is 16 residues. The CDR3 sequence: CASSPDSEGGNQPQHF. DNA of the CDR3: TGTGCCAGTAGTCCCGACTCCGAAGGGGGCAATCAGCCCCAGCATTTT.

This CDR3 reads CASGDRASGEQYF. The CDR3 nucleotides are TGTGCCAGCGGGGACAGGGCCTCCGGCGAGCAGTACTTC. The genes are TRBV12-3 or TRBV12-4 and TRBJ2-7; 9 bases agree with TRBD1. V was clipped by 8 bases and J by 6 bases; unmatched bases: 8. The CDR3 extends over 13 amino acids.

The chain has TRBV6-2 or TRBV6-3 and TRBJ2-3, with 9 bases lining up with TRBD2. The germline V gene encodes CDR1 MNHEY and CDR2 SVGEGT. With 2 bases clipped from V and 6 bases from J, the junction kept 3 bases outside the gene matches. CDR3 length: 14 residues. CDR3 nucleotide sequence: TGTGCCAGCAGTTACGCTAGCGGGGAGGATACGCAGTATTTT. Protein product: CASSYASGEDTQYF.

This rearrangement joins TRBV19 to TRBJ1-1; D is uncertain. CDR3 length: 14 amino acids. The germline V gene has CDR1 LNHDA and CDR2 SQIVND (reference sequence). V lost 9 bases, J lost 0 bases, and 14 bases lay in between. CDR3 protein: CASYSFTMNTEAFF. In nucleotides, the CDR3 is TGTGCCAGCTACAGTTTCACCATGAACACTGAAGCTTTCTTT.

The chain links TRBV2 to TRBJ2-3; D might be TRBD1 (6 bases). The CDR3 extends over 16 amino acids. Deletions cut 6 bases from V and 3 bases from J, with 19 bases between. The germline V gene has CDR1 SNHLY and CDR2 FYNNEI. The CDR3 bases are TGTGCCAGCAGCGACGGACAGAGGAGTGAGACAGATACGCAGTATTTT. Translation gives CASSDGQRSETDTQYF.

The chain joins TRBV7-2 to TRBJ2-3; tentative D call: TRBD2 (7 bases). V was pared by 7 bases and J by 0 bases, with 20 bases between. Germline values: CDR1 SGHTA, CDR2 FQGNSA. The CDR3 runs to 17 residues. The CDR3, as DNA: TGTGCCAGCAAAGGGGGGGGAGCCTGGAAGAGCACAGATACGCAGTATTTT. Protein product: CASKGGGAWKSTDTQYF.

The chain combines TRBV10-1 with TRBJ2-7; TRBD2 agrees at 11 bases. This CDR3 is built from 14 residues. From germline, CDR1 is WNHNN and CDR2 SYGVQD (reference sequence). After removal of 3 bases from V and 7 bases from J, the junction contained 5 bases not matched to a gene. The CDR3 reads CASSELAGAGEQYF. The CDR3 region has the DNA TGCGCCAGCAGTGAACTAGCGGGGGCAGGAGAGCAGTACTTC.

This chain uses TRBV2 with TRBJ1-2, with D maybe TRBD1 (5 bases). The V gene's germline CDR1 is SNHLY and CDR2 FYNNEI. There are 16 residues in the CDR3. Trimming removed 6 bases from V and 0 bases from J, with 17 bases in between. The CDR3 region is CASRDAGTRPNYGYTF. The CDR3 DNA reads as TGTGCCAGCAGGGACGCCGGGACTCGACCTAACTATGGCTACACCTTC.

CDR3 nucleotides: TGTGCCATCAGTTTTTGGGACAGGGGTAAGGATGAAGCTTTCTTT. It translates to CAISFWDRGKDEAFF. The chain recombines TRBV10-3 with TRBJ1-1; 10 nucleotides agree with TRBD1. CDR3 length: 15 residues. Germline CDR1 ENHRY, CDR2 SYGVKD. Trimming removed 5 bases from V and 7 bases from J; junction bases left unmatched: 10.

The genes are TRBV6-5 and TRBJ1-2; 8 bases line up with TRBD1. Looked up from germline, CDR1 is MNHEY and CDR2 is SVGAGI. Trimming removed 6 bases from V and 6 bases from J; junction bases left unmatched: 12. This CDR3 contains 15 residues. DNA for the CDR3: TGTGCCAGCAGGGGAGGACAGGGCTTCTTACATGGCTACACCTTC. Translation gives CASRGGQGFLHGYTF.

The rearrangement joins TRBV2 to TRBJ2-1; D may be TRBD1 (6 bases). Germline V gene data show CDR1 as SNHLY and CDR2 as FYNNEI. CDR3 length: 15 amino acids. V was cut by 3 bases and J by 3 bases, with 12 bases left in between. The CDR3 bases are TGTGCCAGCAGTGATCAGGGGTTCCTCTACAATGAGCAGTTCTTC. Amino acids: CASSDQGFLYNEQFF.

The rearrangement uses TRBV6-5 and TRBJ1-1; a weak D match, TRBD1 (6 bases). The CDR3 spans 13 residues. V gave up 7 bases and J gave up 5 bases, with 14 bases separating them. Germline lookup yields CDR1 MNHEY and CDR2 SVGAGI. The CDR3 spells CASTQSRGTEAFF. CDR3 nucleotides: TGTGCCAGCACCCAATCCAGGGGTACTGAAGCTTTCTTT.

This clone has only one observation. This chain connects TRBV20-1 to TRBJ2-2, with no clear D. The CDR3 runs 14 residues. The germline CDR1 and CDR2 sequences are DFQATT and SNEGSKA (reference sequence). Between the trimmed V and J ends, which lost 3 bases and 0 bases, there was a span of 8 bases. For the CDR3, the DNA is TGCAGTGCTAGTGTAGAATCGAACACCGGGGAGCTGTTTTTT. Translating it yields CSASVESNTGELFF.

This clone turned up a few times. The chain is built from TRBV9 and TRBJ2-1, with 9 bases aligning to TRBD1. In germline, CDR1 is SGDLS, CDR2 YYNGEE. The V and J ends lost 0 bases and 2 bases, in that order; junction bases with no gene match: 6. The CDR3 consists of 17 residues. CDR3 coding DNA: TGTGCCAGCAGCGTAGGGATGGGGACAGGGCCCTACAATGAGCAGTTCTTC. This encodes CASSVGMGTGPYNEQFF.

The V and J genes are TRBV28 and TRBJ1-2; the D is unclear. The V gene lost 2 bases and the J gene lost 8 bases, with 18 bases spanning the gap. The germline V gene encodes CDR1 MDHEN and CDR2 SYDVKM. The CDR3 covers 15 residues. CDR3: CASSLHSQRGEGYTF. In nucleotides, the CDR3 is TGTGCCAGCAGTTTACACTCTCAGCGGGGAGAAGGCTACACCTTC.

To note about this clone: The same CDR3 is also encoded by other DNA sequences in this sample. The gene calls are TRBV28 and TRBJ2-3; 7 positions agree with TRBD2. CDR1 MDHEN and CDR2 SYDVKM come from the germline V gene. V lost 2 bases and J lost 3; bases outside the gene matches: 2. The length of the CDR3 is 14 residues. CDR3 nucleotide sequence: TGTGCCAGCAGTTTACGCGGGGGAACAGATACGCAGTATTTT. It codes for CASSLRGGTDTQYF.

V and J are TRBV5-5 and TRBJ2-7, with TRBD1 as a possible D gene (6 bases). Germline V gene sequence: CDR1 SGHKS, CDR2 YYEKEE (reference sequence). CDR3 length: 14 residues. V lost 4 bases and J lost 5, with 16 bases in between. CDR3 residues: CASSPGARFHEQYF. The CDR3 DNA reads as TGTGCCAGCAGCCCAGGGGCCCGATTCCACGAGCAGTACTTC. Complete variable domain (other parts from reference TRBV5-5 and TRBJ2-7): DAGVTQSPTHLIKTRGQQVTLRCSPISGHKSVSWYQQVLGQGPQFIFQYYEKEERGRGNFPDRFSARQFPNYSSELNVNALLLGDSALYLCASSPGARFHEQYFGPGTRLTVT.

The V and J genes are TRBV19 and TRBJ2-7; a weak D match, TRBD2 (5 bases). V lost 3 bases and J 10 bases, leaving 13 bases between the germline ends. Germline V gene lookup returns CDR1 LNHDA and CDR2 SQIVND (reference sequence). The length of the CDR3 is 12 residues. This CDR3 reads CASSMDSREQYF. In DNA, the CDR3 is TGTGCCAGTAGTATGGACTCCCGCGAACAGTACTTC.

The rearrangement links TRBV7-9 to TRBJ1-3; 9 bases agree with TRBD1. The CDR3 is made up of 15 amino acids. The germline V gene encodes CDR1 SEHNR and CDR2 FQNEAQ (reference sequence). V lost 6 bases and J lost 0; bases outside the gene matches: 3. Written as DNA, the CDR3 is TGTGCCAGCAGGGGACAGGGAATCTCTGGAAACACCATATATTTT. It is translated as CASRGQGISGNTIYF.

This chain joins TRBV25-1 and TRBJ2-1; 8 bases line up with TRBD1. Losses at the gene ends were 10 bases for V and 13 bases for J; bases not matched to a gene: 18. Germline V gene data show CDR1 as MGHDK and CDR2 as SYGVNS. This CDR3 has 14 residues. The CDR3 DNA reads as TGTGCCAACATCCGGGACAGGCGGTTTTCGAACCAGTTCTTC. It is translated as CANIRDRRFSNQFF.

The V gene is TRBV21-1, the J gene TRBJ1-5; the tabulated D call, TRBD1, remains unverified against the DNA. TRBV21-1 is classified as a pseudogene. The CDR3 is made up of 16 amino acids. The chain's CDR3 is CATEGRDRDSNQPQHF. In nucleotides, the CDR3 is TGTGCCACCGAGGGCCGGGACAGAGATAGCAATCAGCCCCAGCATTTT.

The chain has TRBV5-1 and TRBJ1-4; TRBD1 agrees at 8 bases. J was trimmed by 6 bases and V by 6 bases; bases with no gene match: 4. The CDR3 runs 13 residues. Germline CDR1 and CDR2: SGHRS and YFSETQ. For the CDR3, the DNA is TGCGCCAGCAAGACAGGGGCTGATGAAAAACTGTTTTTT. Amino acids: CASKTGADEKLFF.